This T cell receptor (beta chain) appears in the sequencing data of a study of T cells in Graves' hyperthyroidism and ophthalmopathy. Amplification of TCR beta CDR3 regions was performed using RNA transcripts as template. Primed by the HTBI set, a first-round RT-PCR was run on the TCR CDR3. Using its own MiXCR run on the multiplex PCR reads, TCRdb lists one record per CDR3 protein. Of more than 550,000 distinct CDR3 sequences listed, approximately 42% were seen once; the top ten hold about 7%. The V end lost 3 bases, the J end lost 4 bases, and 9 bases lay between the germline ends. The CDR3 runs 12 residues. Germline V CDR1 and CDR2: DFQATT, SNEGSKA (reference sequence).

Material for sequencing was peripheral blood or thyroid tissue (not recorded which). This receptor was obtained from an adult man with Graves' disease, either hyperthyroidism or ophthalmopathy (not recorded which). V gene TRBV20-1 combines with J gene TRBJ2-5; TRBD1 is a possible D gene (5 bases). CDR3 in DNA: TGCAGTGCTAGGAGGCAGGGAGAGACCCAGTACTTC. Translating it yields CSARRQGETQYF.